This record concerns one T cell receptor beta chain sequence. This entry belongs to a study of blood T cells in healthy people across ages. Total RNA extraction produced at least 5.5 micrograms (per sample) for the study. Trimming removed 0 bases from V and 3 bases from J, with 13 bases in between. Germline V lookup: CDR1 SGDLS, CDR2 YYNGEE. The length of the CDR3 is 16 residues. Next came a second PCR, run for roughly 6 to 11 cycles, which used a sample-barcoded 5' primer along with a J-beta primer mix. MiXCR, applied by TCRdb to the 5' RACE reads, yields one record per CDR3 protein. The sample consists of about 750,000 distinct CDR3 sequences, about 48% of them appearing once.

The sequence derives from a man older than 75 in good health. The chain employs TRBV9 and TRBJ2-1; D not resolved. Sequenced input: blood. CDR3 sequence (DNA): TGTGCCAGCAGCGTAGAGGATACCCCGGTCTACAATGAGCAGTTCTTC. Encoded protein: CASSVEDTPVYNEQFF.